The 6 T cell receptor beta chains below come from one sample, sequenced in a study of cytomegalovirus exposure and HLA in healthy donors (dated by TCRdb to the late 2010s). The library was produced with the immunoSEQ multiplex PCR assay. The table comes from immuneACCESS by way of TCRdb, which keeps in-frame sequences with V and J called. Part of the clones is missing from these tables; in studies checked, under half for an unresolved V gene and the rest for unknown reasons. The sample includes some 140,000 clones, with 70% to 90% observed a single time. The ten biggest clones cover 1.4% of the sample. The sequencing sample was made of PBMCs. Receptors were obtained from a woman aged 25 to 45 in good health and CMV-seronegative.

The chain links TRBV2 to TRBJ2-5; 10 nucleotides match TRBD2. V shed 6 bases, J shed 3 bases, and the junction held 7 bases outside the gene matches. Per the germline V gene, CDR1 is SNHLY and CDR2 is FYNNEI. The CDR3 extends over 15 amino acids. CDR3 nucleotides: TGTGCCAGCAGCGCCTTAGCGGGGGGAGAAGAGACCCAGTACTTC. This translates into CASSALAGGEETQYF.

The chain combines TRBV4-1 with TRBJ1-2; D unclear. There are 14 residues in the CDR3. V lost 0 bases to trimming and J lost 1 base, with 6 bases between them. The germline CDR1 and CDR2 sequences are MGHRA and YSYEKL. The CDR3 DNA follows: TGCGCCAGCAGCCAAGAACAGATTAACTATGGCTACACCTTC. Protein: CASSQEQINYGYTF.

The V call is TRBV28, the J call TRBJ1-1; no firm D call. The length of the CDR3 is 13 residues. Trimming pared 10 bases from V and 4 bases from J, leaving 16 bases between. In germline, CDR1 is MDHEN, CDR2 SYDVKM. Here the CDR3 DNA reads TGTGCCATCCGTCGGGAGACTGTCACTGAAGCTTTCTTT. Its protein product is CAIRRETVTEAFF.

The chain has TRBV6-1 and TRBJ2-7, with TRBD1 matching over 7 bases. V trimming: 7 bases; J trimming: 1 base; junction bases outside the gene matches: 10. This CDR3 is 15 amino acids long. Germline V gene data show CDR1 as MNHNS and CDR2 as SASEGT. In DNA form, the CDR3 reads TGTGCCAGCACCAGAAATCGGGACAGTTCCTACGAGCAGTACTTC. This sequence encodes CASTRNRDSSYEQYF.

The CDR3 DNA reads as TGCGCCAGCAGTGAGTTCCAGGGCTCCTACAATGAGCAGTTCTTC. Amino acid sequence: CASSEFQGSYNEQFF. This rearrangement joins TRBV10-2 to TRBJ2-1; possible D gene TRBD1, 5 bases. Germline CDR1 and CDR2: WSHSY and SAAADI. The germline V and J ends were trimmed by 1 base and 0 bases, with 7 bases remaining between them. This CDR3 region has 15 residues.

V usage is TRBV6-6 and J usage is TRBJ1-3; D not certain. Trimming removed 4 bases from V and 0 bases from J, with 4 bases in between. Germline CDR1 and CDR2: MNHNY and SVGAGI (reference sequence). The CDR3 consists of 13 residues. CDR3 bases: TGTGCCAGCAGTTCCCTCTCTGGAAACACCATATATTTT. Amino acids: CASSSLSGNTIYF.